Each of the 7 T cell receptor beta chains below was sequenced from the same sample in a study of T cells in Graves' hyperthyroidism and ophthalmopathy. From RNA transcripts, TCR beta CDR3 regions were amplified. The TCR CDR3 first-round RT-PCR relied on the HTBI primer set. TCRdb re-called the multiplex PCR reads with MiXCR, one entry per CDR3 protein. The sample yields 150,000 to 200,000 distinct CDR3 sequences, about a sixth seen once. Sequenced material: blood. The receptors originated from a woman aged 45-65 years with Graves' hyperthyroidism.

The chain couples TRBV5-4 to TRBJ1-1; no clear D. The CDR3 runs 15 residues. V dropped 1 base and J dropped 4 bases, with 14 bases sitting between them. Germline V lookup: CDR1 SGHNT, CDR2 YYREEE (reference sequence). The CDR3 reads CASSLWMVKGTEAFF. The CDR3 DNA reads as TGTGCCAGCAGCTTGTGGATGGTTAAGGGCACTGAAGCTTTCTTT.

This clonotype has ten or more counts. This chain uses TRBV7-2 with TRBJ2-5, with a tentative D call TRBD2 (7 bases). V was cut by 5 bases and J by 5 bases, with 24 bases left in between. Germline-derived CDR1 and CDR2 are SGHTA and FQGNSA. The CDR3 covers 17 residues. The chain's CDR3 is CASSPWGGTVTGETQYF. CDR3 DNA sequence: TGTGCCAGCAGCCCCTGGGGGGGCACCGTAACTGGGGAGACCCAGTACTTC.

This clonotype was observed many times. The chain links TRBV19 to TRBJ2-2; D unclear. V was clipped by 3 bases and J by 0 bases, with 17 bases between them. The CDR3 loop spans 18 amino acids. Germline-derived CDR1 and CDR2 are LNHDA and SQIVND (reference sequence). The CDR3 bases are TGTGCCAGTAGTATCCAGGACCCCACTACCCCGAACACCGGGGAGCTGTTTTTT. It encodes CASSIQDPTTPNTGELFF.

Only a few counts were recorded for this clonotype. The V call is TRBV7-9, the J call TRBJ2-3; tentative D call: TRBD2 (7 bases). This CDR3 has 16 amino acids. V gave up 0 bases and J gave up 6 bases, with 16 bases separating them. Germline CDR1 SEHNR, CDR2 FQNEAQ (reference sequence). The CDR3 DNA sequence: TGTGCCAGCAGCTTAGCGCCTCGGGGGGCAGGGGATACGCAGTATTTT. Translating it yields CASSLAPRGAGDTQYF.

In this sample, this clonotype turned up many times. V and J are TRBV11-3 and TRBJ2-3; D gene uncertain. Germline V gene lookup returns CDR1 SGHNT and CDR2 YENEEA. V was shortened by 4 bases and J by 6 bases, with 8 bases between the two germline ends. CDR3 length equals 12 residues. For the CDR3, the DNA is TGTGCCAGCAGCTCCGCCTCGGATACGCAGTATTTT. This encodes CASSSASDTQYF.

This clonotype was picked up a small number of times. Written as DNA, the CDR3 is TGCGCCAGCAGCTCTAGCGGACACACCGGGGAGCTGTTTTTT. Amino acid sequence: CASSSSGHTGELFF. The chain joins TRBV5-1 to TRBJ2-2, with 7 bases matching TRBD2. The V and J ends lost 3 bases and 3 bases, in that order; junction bases with no gene match: 2. Germline V gene lookup returns CDR1 SGHRS and CDR2 YFSETQ. This CDR3 spans 14 amino acids.

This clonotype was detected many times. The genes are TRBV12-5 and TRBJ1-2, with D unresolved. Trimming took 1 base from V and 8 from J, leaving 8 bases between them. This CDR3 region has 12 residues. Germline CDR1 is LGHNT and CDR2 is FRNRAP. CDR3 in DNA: TGTGCTAGTGGTTTGGCCCCGGGGGGCTACACCTTC. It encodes CASGLAPGGYTF.